This record covers a single T cell receptor beta chain. Germline V lookup: CDR1 PRHDT, CDR2 FYEKMQ (reference sequence). CDR3 size: 17 residues. V shed 7 bases and J 2 bases; nucleotides not matched to a gene: 11. This sample is drawn from a study of technical replicates of blood from several donors. Here immunoSEQ multiplex PCR was the method, and the copy in TCRdb shows in-frame clones only, minus some. The sample lists around 80,000 clones; about 88% were seen once. The source of this sequence is a human donor in good health. The material sequenced was T cells isolated from PBMCs. This chain joins TRBV13 and TRBJ2-2, with TRBD2 identical over 9 bases. CDR3 DNA sequence: TGTGCCAGCACCATCTTTAGCGGGAGTGACAACACCGGGGAGCTGTTTTTT. Its translation: CASTIFSGSDNTGELFF.